This is a list of T cell receptor beta chains from one sample in a study of T cell repertoires in cytomegalovirus infection. TCRdb called the reads again in MiXCR, with one record for every CDR3 protein. Of 700,000 to 950,000 distinct CDR3 sequences in the sample, about 31% were seen once. Antigens for these TCRs are unknown. The specimen comprised cultured CD8+ T cells from PBMCs, sampled from culture after CMV antigen stimulation. Receptor source: a human donor in good health (CMV status not recorded). Some clones in this sample may be carry-over from other donors' samples. CDR3s include the opening cysteine and the closing phenylalanine or tryptophan. Each record gives: clone size, V gene, D gene, J gene, CDR3 DNA, CDR3 protein. A D gene is named only where the DNA matches it firmly. Size is omitted from some rows. Given values are once, few, many or a class for expanded clones.

>few|TRBV6-8|-|TRBJ1-2
TGTGCCAGCAGCTACAGGGTAGATTATGGCTACACCTTC
CASSYRVDYGYTF
>-|TRBV7-8|-|TRBJ2-1
TGTGCCAGCAGCTTTTTGGCTTACAATGAGCAGTTCTTC
CASSFLAYNEQFF
>-|TRBV9|-|TRBJ2-5
TGTGCCAGCAGCGTAGGAGGGGGGGAGACCCAGTACTTC
CASSVGGGETQYF
>-|TRBV28|-|TRBJ1-1
TGTGCCAGCAGTTTCCGGGGGTCCGATGAAGCTTTCTTT
CASSFRGSDEAFF
>-|TRBV2|TRBD1|TRBJ2-1
TGTGCCAGCAGTGGCAGGGGGACCCCCAACAATGAGCAGTTCTTC
CASSGRGTPNNEQFF
>-|TRBV15|-|TRBJ1-2
TGTGCCACCAGCAGAGATTCCGGGGGGCAGAGCTATGGCTACACCTTC
CATSRDSGGQSYGYTF
>once|TRBV29-1|-|TRBJ2-1
TGCAGCGTTGAAAGGGACTCCAATGAGCAGTTCTTC
CSVERDSNEQFF
>many|TRBV5-1|-|TRBJ2-2
TGTGCCAGCAGTTTAGGGAACACCGGGGAGCTGTTTTTT
CASSLGNTGELFF
>-|TRBV19|TRBD2|TRBJ2-1
TGTGCCAGTAGTTTCTCGGGCGGGGGGGTCTACAATGAGCAGTTCTTC
CASSFSGGGVYNEQFF
>many|TRBV5-5|-|TRBJ1-2
TGTGCCAGCAGCCCCGATGGTCTGTTAACCTTC
CASSPDGLLTF
>many|TRBV5-8|TRBD2|TRBJ2-1
TGTGCCAGCAGCTTGATGGCTAGCGGGTTCAATGAGCAGTTCTTC
CASSLMASGFNEQFF
>-|TRBV7-6|-|TRBJ1-3
TGTGCCAGCAGCTCCGGCTTTGGGTCCTCTGGAAACACCATATATTTT
CASSSGFGSSGNTIYF
>-|TRBV6-5|-|TRBJ2-1
TGTGCCAGCTTAAGCCAGGGACCTGACAATGAGCAGTTCTTC
CASLSQGPDNEQFF
>-|TRBV6-5|TRBD2|TRBJ2-7
TGTGCCAGCAGCTTGACTAGCGGGGGTAAAAACGAGCAGTACTTC
CASSLTSGGKNEQYF
>many|TRBV2|-|TRBJ1-2
TGTGCCAGCACAGGGGACCTATCAGGCGCGAGCTATGGCTACACCTTC
CASTGDLSGASYGYTF
>-|TRBV7-6|-|TRBJ2-3
TGTGCCAGCAGCTTAAAGGCCACAGGTGGGGAGTATTTT
CASSLKATGGEYF
>few|TRBV4-3|-|TRBJ1-3
TGCGCCAGCAGCCAAGATTCACGAGGTCGTGGAAACACCATATATTTT
CASSQDSRGRGNTIYF
>-|TRBV9|TRBD1|TRBJ1-2
TGTGCCAGCAGCGTAACATTCACCGGGACAGCTCAAATCGGCTACACCTTC
CASSVTFTGTAQIGYTF
>many|TRBV6-6|-|TRBJ2-5
TGTGCCAGCAGACCCCGGTCGGACCAAGAGACCCAGTACTTC
CASRPRSDQETQYF
>-|TRBV9|-|TRBJ2-1
TGTGCCAGCAGCGTAGGGGGGGGCCCATCCCACAATGAGCAGTTCTTC
CASSVGGGPSHNEQFF
>once|TRBV27|TRBD1|TRBJ1-1
TGTGCCAGCAGTTCCTCGGGACAGGGAGCGTTCAACACTGAAGCTTTCTTT
CASSSSGQGAFNTEAFF
>few|TRBV7-8|-|TRBJ1-2
TGTGCCAGCAGCTTAGGTCTGGGGGATGAAGGCTACACCTTC
CASSLGLGDEGYTF
>-|TRBV7-2|TRBD2|TRBJ2-5
TGTGCCAGCAGCGTAAACCGACTAGCGGGGGGGGGGGGCCAGTACTTC
CASSVNRLAGGGGQYF
>-|TRBV6-6|-|TRBJ2-7
TGTGCCAGCCTCAACCCCCCCGAGCAGTACTTC
CASLNPPEQYF
>few|TRBV2|TRBD2|TRBJ2-1
TGTGCCAGCAGTGAAGAACTAGCGGGGGGAAATCCTCATGAGCAGTTCTTC
CASSEELAGGNPHEQFF
>-|TRBV7-9|-|TRBJ1-1
TGTGCCAGCAGCCCCCCTCGACAGGAACTGCCTGAAGCTTTCTTT
CASSPPRQELPEAFF
>-|TRBV5-3|-|TRBJ2-2
TGTGCCAGCAGCCCCAACCATAGGGTTAGCACCGGGGAGCTGTTTTTT
CASSPNHRVSTGELFF
>-|TRBV7-3|-|TRBJ1-2
TGTGCCCTTAAAAACGGCTATGGCTACACCTTC
CALKNGYGYTF
>-|TRBV25-1|-|TRBJ1-5
TGTGCCAGCAGCCCCTGGACAGCTAGAGAGGGTCAGCCCCAGCATTTT
CASSPWTAREGQPQHF
>-|TRBV7-3|TRBD1|TRBJ2-1
TGTGCCAGCAGCTTAAGGCCCCTCCGGGACAGGGCGTCCTACAATGAGCAGTTCTTC
CASSLRPLRDRASYNEQFF
>-|TRBV7-2|-|TRBJ2-2
TGTGCCAGCAGCTTGGGGGGCGGATGGGAGGAGCTGTTTTTT
CASSLGGGWEELFF
>many|TRBV20-1|-|TRBJ2-7
TGCAGTGCTAGGGGTGAGACGGGCCTGCTCTACGAGCAGTACTTC
CSARGETGLLYEQYF
>many|TRBV7-8|-|TRBJ2-1
TGTGCCAGCAGCTTAATTGCGGGGACAAGCTCCTACAATGAGCAGTTCTTC
CASSLIAGTSSYNEQFF
>-|TRBV2|TRBD1|TRBJ1-4
TGTGCCAGCACCCTGCGGGGACAGCTAAATGAAAAACTGTTTTTT
CASTLRGQLNEKLFF
>-|TRBV15|-|TRBJ2-1
TGTGCCACCAGCGGCTCAGAGGGGCAGCTGGCTCTCTACAATGAGCAGTTCTTC
CATSGSEGQLALYNEQFF
>many|TRBV7-6|-|TRBJ2-6
TGTGCCAGCAGCCTTGGCGTGGAGCCCGGGGCCAACGTCCTGACTTTC
CASSLGVEPGANVLTF
>-|TRBV4-3|-|TRBJ1-4
TGCGCCAGCAGCCGAATACCGGGTCTTTATAATGAAAAACTGTTTTTT
CASSRIPGLYNEKLFF
>many|TRBV7-2|-|TRBJ2-1
TGTGCCAGCAGCTGGGATGGATTGAGCGTAGGCAATGAGCAGTTCTTC
CASSWDGLSVGNEQFF
>-|TRBV19|-|TRBJ2-5
TGTGCCAGTAGTATTGGTCCAGGTGTCCAAGAGACCCAGTACTTC
CASSIGPGVQETQYF
>few|TRBV7-9|-|TRBJ2-2
TGTGCCAGCAGCTTAGTGGGCGACGGGGAGCTGTTTTTT
CASSLVGDGELFF
>few|TRBV19|-|TRBJ1-1
TGTGCCAGTAGTCGGACGGTACCGACTGAAGCTTTCTTT
CASSRTVPTEAFF
>many|TRBV12-3/TRBV12-4|-|TRBJ2-7
TGTGCCAGCAGTTTAGCAGGGAAGGGAGGCGAGCAGTACTTC
CASSLAGKGGEQYF
>-|TRBV5-1|-|TRBJ1-1
TGCGCCAGCAGCTCCCCAAATCCCACTGAAGCTTTCTTT
CASSSPNPTEAFF
>-|TRBV14|TRBD1|TRBJ2-2
TGTGCCAGCAGCATAACAGGGGGCGGACTATTCGGGGAGCTGTTTTTT
CASSITGGGLFGELFF
>few|TRBV19|-|TRBJ2-1
TGTGCCAGTAGTATGAGGTATTGGGATGAGCAGTTCTTC
CASSMRYWDEQFF
>once|TRBV27|-|TRBJ1-2
TGTGCCAGCAGCGACGGGGGTAGAGATGGCTACACCTTC
CASSDGGRDGYTF
>few|TRBV7-9|TRBD1|TRBJ1-4
TGTGCCAGCAGCTTAGATCTTCGGACAGGGGATGAAAAACTGTTTTTT
CASSLDLRTGDEKLFF
>-|TRBV6-2/TRBV6-3|-|TRBJ2-3
TGTGCCAGCAGTTGGGGTCAGCGGACCACAGATACGCAGTATTTT
CASSWGQRTTDTQYF
>-|TRBV10-3|-|TRBJ2-3
TGTGCCATCAGGGGACCGCTGAGCACAGATACGCAGTATTTT
CAIRGPLSTDTQYF
>few|TRBV27|-|TRBJ2-3
TGTGCCAGCAGGTCACCCGGCGGACGGGTCCCGTATTTT
CASRSPGGRVPYF
>many|TRBV10-3|-|TRBJ2-6
TGTGCCATCAGTGAGTCTGCGGGGTCTGGGGCCAACGTCCTGACTTTC
CAISESAGSGANVLTF
>-|TRBV20-1|TRBD1|TRBJ1-1
TGCAGTGCTAGAGATCAAGGGACAGGGACTCTCCCACTCGAGGAAGCTTTCTTT
CSARDQGTGTLPLEEAFF
>many|TRBV7-6|-|TRBJ2-5
TGTGCCAGCAGCAGAGGGACGGCCCAAGAGACCCAGTACTTC
CASSRGTAQETQYF
>many|TRBV20-1|-|TRBJ2-1
TGCAGTGCTAGAGATCTTAGGGCTAGTAGGAACAATGAGCAGTTCTTC
CSARDLRASRNNEQFF
>few|TRBV27|-|TRBJ2-7
TGTGCCAGCAGTCCCAGGGGGGAAGGGGACTACGAGCAGTACTTC
CASSPRGEGDYEQYF